Below are 22 T cell receptor beta chains sequenced from a single sample in a study of response to subunit inactivated influenza vaccine (dated by TCRdb to the late 2010s). Library generation was performed with RT-PCR. Sequenced on an Illumina HiSeq 2500. TCRdb redid the processing of the public reads, applying fastp at Q25 and MiXCR, and retained in-frame beta chains. A single entry per CDR3 protein holds the most common genes and DNA from its merged rows. Recorded for this sample are around 570,000 distinct CDR3 sequences; about 10% of them occurred a single time. The top ten clonotypes cover more than 9.5% of the sample. These data are also associated with another study on T cells expressing NK-cell markers. The second study reports: 5'RACE template switching, by which a universal primer site and unique molecular identifiers were added, was used to make TCR beta cDNA libraries.

The source was PBMCs from blood, collected on the day of vaccination. The source is a man aged 50-59 years who received an inactivated influenza vaccine. Donor details come from another sample of the same person, matched by shared clones.

The rearrangement links TRBV5-1 to TRBJ1-4; no clear D gene. Germline values: CDR1 SGHRS, CDR2 YFSETQ. This CDR3 spans 14 amino acids. The germline V and J ends were trimmed by 1 base and 8 bases, with 12 bases remaining between them. The DNA of the CDR3 is TGCGCCAGCAGCTTGTCCAGGTATCAGGAAAAACTGTTTTTT. Residues: CASSLSRYQEKLFF.

This rearrangement joins TRBV11-2 to TRBJ1-3; TRBD1 aligns across 8 bases. V shed 4 bases and J 2 bases; nucleotides not matched to a gene: 7. The germline CDR1 and CDR2 sequences are SGHAT and FQNNGV. The CDR3 contains 16 residues. This CDR3 is CASSSFGQGAGNTIYF. CDR3 coding DNA: TGTGCCAGCAGCTCTTTTGGACAGGGTGCTGGAAACACCATATATTTT.

The V call is TRBV20-1, the J call TRBJ2-1; 11 bases agree with TRBD1. The germline CDR1 and CDR2 sequences are DFQATT and SNEGSKA (reference sequence). This CDR3 is 19 amino acids long. Unmatched junction bases numbered 17, after V lost 6 bases and J lost 1 base. CDR3 sequence: CSAQAPGQGVWGSYNEQFF. The CDR3 coding sequence is TGCAGTGCCCAGGCACCGGGACAGGGGGTTTGGGGTTCCTACAATGAGCAGTTCTTC.

The chain is built from TRBV11-2 and TRBJ2-2; 9 bases line up with TRBD1. V trimming: 5 bases; J trimming: 6 bases; junction bases outside the gene matches: 7. There are 15 residues in the CDR3. Germline V CDR1 and CDR2: SGHAT, FQNNGV. The CDR3 region is CASSVSRDRAGELFF. CDR3 DNA: TGTGCCAGCAGCGTCAGCCGGGACAGGGCCGGGGAGCTGTTTTTT.

The chain is built from TRBV7-9 and TRBJ2-7; D unresolved. Germline V gene lookup returns CDR1 SEHNR and CDR2 FQNEAQ (reference sequence). With 6 bases removed from V and 6 bases from J, the gap between germline ends came to 15 bases. The length of the CDR3 is 13 residues. CDR3: CASSPDRTGEQYF. For the CDR3, the DNA is TGTGCCAGCAGTCCGGACCGGACCGGCGAGCAGTACTTC.

This clonotype was found a few times. The rearrangement joins TRBV20-1 to TRBJ2-4, with D perhaps matching TRBD2 (7 bases). Germline-derived CDR1 and CDR2 are DFQATT and SNEGSKA (reference sequence). The ends were cut back, 3 bases at V and 9 bases at J, with 33 bases in the middle. This CDR3 is 19 amino acids long. This CDR3 reads CSASRGAGPGRLLFTIQYF. The CDR3 DNA is TGCAGTGCTAGTCGGGGGGCGGGACCCGGTCGGTTGCTTTTTACCATTCAGTACTTC.

The chain employs TRBV5-5 and TRBJ1-1; 7 bases line up with TRBD1. Germline assignment: CDR1 SGHKS and CDR2 YYEKEE (reference sequence). The CDR3 covers 15 residues. V dropped 1 base and J dropped 5; count of bases not matched to a gene: 8. Here the CDR3 reads CASSLYTGAETEAFF. CDR3 in DNA: TGTGCCAGCAGCTTGTATACAGGGGCGGAGACTGAAGCTTTCTTT. Full variable domain (missing parts from reference TRBV5-5 and TRBJ1-1): DAGVTQSPTHLIKTRGQQVTLRCSPISGHKSVSWYQQVLGQGPQFIFQYYEKEERGRGNFPDRFSARQFPNYSSELNVNALLLGDSALYLCASSLYTGAETEAFFGQGTRLTVV.

This clonotype was seen many times. CDR3 sequence reads: CATSIGLSYEQYF. The CDR3 nucleotides read TGTGCCACCAGCATTGGACTTTCCTACGAGCAGTACTTC. The gene calls are TRBV15 and TRBJ2-7; a weak D match, TRBD2 (5 bases). CDR1 is LNHNV and CDR2 is YYDKDF in the germline V gene (reference sequence). V lost 4 bases to trimming and J lost 1 base, with 8 bases between them. The CDR3 consists of 13 residues.

This clonotype was seen ten or more times. The rearrangement joins TRBV7-9 to TRBJ1-6; D is ambiguous. Germline V gene lookup returns CDR1 SEHNR and CDR2 FQNEAQ (reference sequence). The CDR3 sequence is 12 residues long. Trimming removed 6 bases at V and 6 bases at J, with 6 bases between. CDR3 protein: CASSFSNSPLHF. In DNA, the CDR3 is TGTGCCAGCAGTTTCTCTAATTCACCCCTCCACTTT.

The chain combines TRBV5-5 with TRBJ2-5; the D is unclear. V shed 1 base and J shed 3 bases, with 16 bases lying between them. The CDR3 contains 16 residues. Germline V gene lookup returns CDR1 SGHKS and CDR2 YYEKEE (reference sequence). The CDR3 DNA sequence: TGTGCCAGCAGCTTGAACCCCGCGACCATCAAAGAGACCCAGTACTTC. Translating gives CASSLNPATIKETQYF. Filled out from reference TRBV5-5 and TRBJ2-5, the complete variable domain reads DAGVTQSPTHLIKTRGQQVTLRCSPISGHKSVSWYQQVLGQGPQFIFQYYEKEERGRGNFPDRFSARQFPNYSSELNVNALLLGDSALYLCASSLNPATIKETQYFGPGTRLLVL.

This clonotype was counted between two and nine times. The V call is TRBV18, the J call TRBJ2-3, with a possible D match to TRBD1 (5 bases). The germline gives CDR1 KGHSH, CDR2 LQKENI. The CDR3 length is 13 residues. V lost 0 bases and J lost 6, with 7 bases in between. Written as DNA, the CDR3 is TGTGCCAGCTCACCACCAGGGGTCGATACGCAGTATTTT. Translation gives CASSPPGVDTQYF. The full variable domain, with the rest looked up from reference TRBV18 and TRBJ2-3, is NAGVMQNPRHLVRRRGQEARLRCSPMKGHSHVYWYRQLPEEGLKFMVYLQKENIIDESGMPKERFSAEFPKEGPSILRIQQVVRGDSAAYFCASSPPGVDTQYFGPGTRLTVL.

This clonotype has more than one count but fewer than ten. The CDR3 sequence is CASSSGTGITDTQYF. Here the CDR3 DNA reads TGTGCCAGCAGCTCCGGGACAGGTATCACAGATACGCAGTATTTT. The rearrangement joins TRBV11-2 to TRBJ2-3, with 8 bases identical to TRBD1. The CDR3 totals 15 residues. Germline V gene lookup returns CDR1 SGHAT and CDR2 FQNNGV. V dropped 4 bases and J dropped 2; count of bases not matched to a gene: 5.

V usage is TRBV7-2 and J usage is TRBJ1-3; the match to TRBD1 covers 7 bases. Germline CDR1 is SGHTA and CDR2 is FQGNSA. The CDR3 length is 13 residues. V shed 8 bases, J shed 3 bases, and the junction held 4 bases outside the gene matches. The CDR3 DNA follows: TGTGCCAGCGGCAGGGACAGTGGAAACACCATATATTTT. It is translated as CASGRDSGNTIYF.

This clonotype occurred many times. The chain joins TRBV6-2 or TRBV6-3 to TRBJ2-1; D not certain. The germline V gene has CDR1 MNHEY and CDR2 SVGEGT. This CDR3 is 14 amino acids long. V gave up 0 bases and J gave up 4 bases, with 7 bases separating them. The CDR3 coding sequence is TGTGCCAGCAGTTACTCCCCCTTTTACAATGAGCAGTTCTTC. This encodes CASSYSPFYNEQFF.

The chain carries TRBV6-4 and TRBJ2-3, with TRBD2 identical over 7 bases. Looked up from germline, CDR1 is MRHNA and CDR2 is SNTAGT. V shed 5 bases, J shed 2 bases, and the junction held 7 bases outside the gene matches. This CDR3 contains 15 residues. The CDR3 DNA sequence: TGTGCCAGCAGTCTCCTGGGGAGGGTCACAGATACGCAGTATTTT. Its translation: CASSLLGRVTDTQYF.

The chain carries TRBV7-8 and TRBJ1-1; TRBD1 matches at 9 bases. CDR1 SGHVS and CDR2 FQNEAQ come from the germline V gene. The CDR3 has 18 residues. The junction had 14 bases not matched to a gene; V was cut back by 0 bases and J by 6 bases. The CDR3 region is CASSLAQTGGGGSSEAFF. CDR3 nucleotide sequence: TGTGCCAGCAGCTTAGCGCAGACAGGGGGTGGAGGAAGTTCTGAAGCTTTCTTT.

This chain links TRBV4-2 with TRBJ2-7; TRBD1 or TRBD2 may be the D gene (5 bases each). The V and J ends lost 1 base and 3 bases respectively, with 10 bases between them. From germline, CDR1 is LGHNA and CDR2 YNFKEQ. The CDR3 has 14 residues. As DNA, the CDR3 is TGTGCCAGCAGCCAAGCGGGACGTGGCTACGAGCAGTACTTC. Translating it yields CASSQAGRGYEQYF.

V usage is TRBV9 and J usage is TRBJ2-2; 8 bases agree with TRBD2. Germline-derived CDR1 and CDR2 are SGDLS and YYNGEE. The CDR3 sequence is 17 residues long. V was pared by 4 bases and J by 4 bases, with 12 bases of the junction left unmatched. The DNA of the CDR3 is TGTGCCAGCAGCCCCCGGGAGGGCGGGGCGCTCACCGGGGAGCTGTTTTTT. This gives the protein CASSPREGGALTGELFF.

This chain connects TRBV12-3 or TRBV12-4 to TRBJ1-2, with 7 bases aligning to TRBD1. After removal of 3 bases from V and 3 bases from J, the junction contained 7 bases not matched to a gene. The CDR3 consists of 15 residues. The CDR3 DNA reads as TGTGCCAGCAGTTTTCAGCCGGGACAGCACTATGGCTACACCTTC. Translation: CASSFQPGQHYGYTF.

The chain links TRBV7-2 to TRBJ2-1; 8 bases align to TRBD2. Trimming at V came to 3 bases and at J to 3 bases, leaving 4 bases not matched to a gene. The V gene's germline CDR1 is SGHTA and CDR2 FQGNSA. This CDR3 contains 15 residues. Here the CDR3 reads CASSFDSGIYNEQFF. The CDR3, as DNA: TGTGCCAGCAGCTTCGATAGCGGGATCTACAATGAGCAGTTCTTC.

This clonotype was observed a few times. V gene TRBV10-3 combines with J gene TRBJ2-1; D is ambiguous. Germline V lookup: CDR1 ENHRY, CDR2 SYGVKD. The CDR3 contains 13 residues. The V end was cut by 0 bases, the J end by 5 bases, with 5 bases between. The CDR3 reads CAISESFHNEQFF. The CDR3 nucleotides are TGTGCCATCAGTGAGTCGTTCCACAATGAGCAGTTCTTC.

This clonotype was seen more than once but under ten times. The chain recombines TRBV2 with TRBJ2-7; 13 bases line up with TRBD2. The CDR3 is made up of 15 amino acids. Trimming cost V 4 bases and J 6 bases; bases outside gene matches: 6. Germline loops: CDR1 SNHLY, CDR2 FYNNEI. CDR3 region: CASSGLAGGSSEQYF. The CDR3 DNA sequence: TGTGCCAGCAGTGGACTAGCGGGGGGCTCAAGCGAGCAGTACTTC.